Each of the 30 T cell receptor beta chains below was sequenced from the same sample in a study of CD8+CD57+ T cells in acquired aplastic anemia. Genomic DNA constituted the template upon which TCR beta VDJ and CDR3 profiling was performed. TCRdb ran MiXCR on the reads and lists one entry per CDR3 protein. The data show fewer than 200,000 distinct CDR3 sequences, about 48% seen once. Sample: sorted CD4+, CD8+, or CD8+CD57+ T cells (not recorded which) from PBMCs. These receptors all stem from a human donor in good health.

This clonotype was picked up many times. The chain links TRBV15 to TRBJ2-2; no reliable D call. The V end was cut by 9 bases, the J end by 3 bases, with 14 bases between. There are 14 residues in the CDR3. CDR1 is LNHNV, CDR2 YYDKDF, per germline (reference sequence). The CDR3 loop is CATTHNTYTGELFF. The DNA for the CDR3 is TGTGCCACAACGCACAACACTTACACCGGGGAGCTGTTTTTT.

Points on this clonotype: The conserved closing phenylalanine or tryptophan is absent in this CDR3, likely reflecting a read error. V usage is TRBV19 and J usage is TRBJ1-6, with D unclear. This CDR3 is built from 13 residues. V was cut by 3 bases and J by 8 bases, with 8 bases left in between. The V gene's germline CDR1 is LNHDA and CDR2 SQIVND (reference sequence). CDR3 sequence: CASSIDTYSPLHL. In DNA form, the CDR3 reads TGTGCCAGTAGTATCGACACGTATTCACCCCTCCACCTT.

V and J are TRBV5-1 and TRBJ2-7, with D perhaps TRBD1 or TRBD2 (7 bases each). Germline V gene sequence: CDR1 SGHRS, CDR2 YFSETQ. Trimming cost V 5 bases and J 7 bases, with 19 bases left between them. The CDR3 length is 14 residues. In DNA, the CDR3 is TGCGCCAGCAGTGGTCGGGGAGGGGGCCAAGAGCAGTACTTC. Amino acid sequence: CASSGRGGGQEQYF.

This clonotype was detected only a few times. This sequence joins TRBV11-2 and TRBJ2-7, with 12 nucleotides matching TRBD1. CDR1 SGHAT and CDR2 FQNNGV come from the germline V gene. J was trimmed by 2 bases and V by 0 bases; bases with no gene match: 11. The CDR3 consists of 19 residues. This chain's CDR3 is CASSLEGTGGAGSTYEQYF. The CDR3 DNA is TGTGCCAGCAGCTTAGAAGGGACAGGGGGCGCCGGTAGTACCTACGAGCAGTACTTC.

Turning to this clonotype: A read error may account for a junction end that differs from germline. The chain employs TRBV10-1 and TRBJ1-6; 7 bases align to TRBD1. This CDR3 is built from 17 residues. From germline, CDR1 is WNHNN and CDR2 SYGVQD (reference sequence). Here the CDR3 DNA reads TGTGCCAGCAGGAAGGGACAGACCGGTATCGATAATTCACCCCTCCACTTT. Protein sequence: CASRKGQTGIDNSPLHF.

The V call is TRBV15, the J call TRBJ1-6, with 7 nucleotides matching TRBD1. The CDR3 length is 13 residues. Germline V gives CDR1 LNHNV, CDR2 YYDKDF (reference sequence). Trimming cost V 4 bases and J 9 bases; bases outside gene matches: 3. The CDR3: CATSMTGFSPLHF. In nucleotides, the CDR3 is TGTGCCACCAGCATGACAGGGTTTTCACCCCTCCACTTT. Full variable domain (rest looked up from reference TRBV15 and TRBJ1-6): DAMVIQNPRYQVTQFGKPVTLSCSQTLNHNVMYWYQQKSSQAPKLLFHYYDKDFNNEADTPDNFQSRRPNTSFCFLDIRSPGLGDTAMYLCATSMTGFSPLHFGNGTRLTVT.

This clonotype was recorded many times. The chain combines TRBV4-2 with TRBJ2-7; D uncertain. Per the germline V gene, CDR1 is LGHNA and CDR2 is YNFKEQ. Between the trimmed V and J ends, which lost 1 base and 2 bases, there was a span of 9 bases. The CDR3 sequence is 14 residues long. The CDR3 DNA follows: TGTGCCAGCAGCCAAGCGGCGGATACCTACGAGCAGTACTTC. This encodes CASSQAADTYEQYF.

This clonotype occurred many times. The CDR3 sequence is CAITKDSPQETQYF. The DNA of the CDR3 is TGTGCCATCACTAAAGACAGCCCCCAAGAGACCCAGTACTTC. The chain joins TRBV10-3 to TRBJ2-5; tentative D call: TRBD1 (5 bases). V shed 7 bases and J shed 1 base, with 13 bases lying between them. The V gene's germline CDR1 is ENHRY and CDR2 SYGVKD. The CDR3 has 14 residues.

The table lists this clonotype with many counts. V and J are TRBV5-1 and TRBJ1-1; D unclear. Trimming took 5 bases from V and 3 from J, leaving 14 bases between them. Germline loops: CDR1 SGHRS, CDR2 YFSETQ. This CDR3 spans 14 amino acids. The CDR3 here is CASRVGSMDTEAFF. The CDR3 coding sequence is TGCGCCAGCAGAGTCGGGAGCATGGACACTGAAGCTTTCTTT.

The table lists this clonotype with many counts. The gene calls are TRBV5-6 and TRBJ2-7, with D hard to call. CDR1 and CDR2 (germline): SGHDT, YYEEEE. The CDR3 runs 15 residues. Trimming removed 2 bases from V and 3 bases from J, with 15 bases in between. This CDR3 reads CASSFGQVWNYEQYF. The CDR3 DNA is TGTGCCAGCAGCTTCGGGCAGGTTTGGAACTACGAGCAGTACTTC.

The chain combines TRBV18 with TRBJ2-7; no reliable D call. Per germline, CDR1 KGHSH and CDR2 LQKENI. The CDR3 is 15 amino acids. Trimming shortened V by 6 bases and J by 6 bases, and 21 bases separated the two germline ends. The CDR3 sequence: CASSPPTVDPCEQYF. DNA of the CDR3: TGTGCCAGCTCTCCGCCGACGGTCGACCCCTGCGAGCAGTACTTC.

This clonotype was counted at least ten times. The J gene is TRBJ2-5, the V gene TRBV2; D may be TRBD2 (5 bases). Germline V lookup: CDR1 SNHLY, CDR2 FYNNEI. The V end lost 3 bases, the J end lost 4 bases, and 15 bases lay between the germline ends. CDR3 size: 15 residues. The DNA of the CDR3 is TGTGCCAGCAGTGACGACGCGGGCAGTGGAGAGACCCAGTACTTC. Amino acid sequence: CASSDDAGSGETQYF.

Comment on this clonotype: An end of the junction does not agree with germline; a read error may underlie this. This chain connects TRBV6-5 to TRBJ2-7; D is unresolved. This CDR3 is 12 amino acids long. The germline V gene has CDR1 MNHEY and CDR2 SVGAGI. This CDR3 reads CASSYLGNEQHF. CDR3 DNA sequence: TGTGCCAGCAGTTACCTGGGTAACGAGCAGCACTTC.

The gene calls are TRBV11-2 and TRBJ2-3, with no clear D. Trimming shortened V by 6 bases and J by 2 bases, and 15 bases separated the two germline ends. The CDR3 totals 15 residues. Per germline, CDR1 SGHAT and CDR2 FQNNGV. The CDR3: CASSSPGPATDTQYF. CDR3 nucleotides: TGTGCCAGCAGTTCACCAGGACCCGCCACAGATACGCAGTATTTT.

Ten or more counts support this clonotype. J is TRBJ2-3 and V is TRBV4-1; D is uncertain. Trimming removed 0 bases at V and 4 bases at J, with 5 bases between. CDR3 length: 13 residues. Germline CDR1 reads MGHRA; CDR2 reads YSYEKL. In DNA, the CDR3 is TGCGCCAGCAGCCAAGATCCATCAGATACGCAGTATTTT. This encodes CASSQDPSDTQYF.

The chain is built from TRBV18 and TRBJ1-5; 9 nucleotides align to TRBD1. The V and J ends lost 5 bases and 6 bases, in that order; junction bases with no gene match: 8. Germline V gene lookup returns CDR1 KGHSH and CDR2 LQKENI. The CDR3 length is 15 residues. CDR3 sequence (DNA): TGTGCCAGCTCAACCGACAGGGGGACAGGTCAGCCCCAGCATTTT. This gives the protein CASSTDRGTGQPQHF.

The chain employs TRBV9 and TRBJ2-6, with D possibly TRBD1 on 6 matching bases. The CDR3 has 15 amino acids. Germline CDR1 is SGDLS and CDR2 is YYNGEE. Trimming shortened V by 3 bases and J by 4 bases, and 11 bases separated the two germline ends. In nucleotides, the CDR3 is TGTGCCAGCAGCGCAGGGGTGCGGGGGGCCAACGTCCTGACTTTC. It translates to CASSAGVRGANVLTF. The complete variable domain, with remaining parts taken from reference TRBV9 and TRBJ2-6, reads DSGVTQTPKHLITATGQRVTLRCSPRSGDLSVYWYQQSLDQGLQFLIQYYNGEERAKGNILERFSAQQFPDLHSELNLSSLELGDSALYFCASSAGVRGANVLTFGAGSRLTVL.

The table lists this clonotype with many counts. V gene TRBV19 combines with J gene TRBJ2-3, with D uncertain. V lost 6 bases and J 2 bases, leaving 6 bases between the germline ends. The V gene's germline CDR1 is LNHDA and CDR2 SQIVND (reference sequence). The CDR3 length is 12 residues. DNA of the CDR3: TGTGCCAGTAGCCTCTACACAGATACGCAGTATTTT. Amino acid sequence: CASSLYTDTQYF.

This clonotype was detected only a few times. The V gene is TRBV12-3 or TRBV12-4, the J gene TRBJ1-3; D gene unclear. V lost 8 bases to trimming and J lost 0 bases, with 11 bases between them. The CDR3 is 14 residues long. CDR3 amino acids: CASRSGYSGNTIYF. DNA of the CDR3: TGTGCCAGCCGGAGCGGTTACTCTGGAAACACCATATATTTT.

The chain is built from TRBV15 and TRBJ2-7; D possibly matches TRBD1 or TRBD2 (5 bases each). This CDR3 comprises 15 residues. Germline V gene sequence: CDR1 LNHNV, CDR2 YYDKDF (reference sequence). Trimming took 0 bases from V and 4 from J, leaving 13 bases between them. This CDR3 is CATSRDKGRPYEQYF. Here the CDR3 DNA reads TGTGCCACCAGCAGAGATAAGGGACGTCCTTACGAGCAGTACTTC.

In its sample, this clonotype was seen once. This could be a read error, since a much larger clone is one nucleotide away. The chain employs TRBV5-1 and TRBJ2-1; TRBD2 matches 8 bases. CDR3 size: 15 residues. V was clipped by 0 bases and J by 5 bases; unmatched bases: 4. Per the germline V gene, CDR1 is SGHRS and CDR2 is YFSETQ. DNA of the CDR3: TGCGCCAGCAGCTTGGCCAGACTAGCGAACAATGAGCAGTTCTTC. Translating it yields CASSLARLANNEQFF.

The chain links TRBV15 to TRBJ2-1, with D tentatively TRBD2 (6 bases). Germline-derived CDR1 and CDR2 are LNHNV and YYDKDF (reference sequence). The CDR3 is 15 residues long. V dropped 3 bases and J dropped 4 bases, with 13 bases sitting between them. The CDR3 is CATSSRDSSYNEQFF. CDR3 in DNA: TGTGCCACCAGCAGCCGGGACTCCTCGTACAATGAGCAGTTCTTC.

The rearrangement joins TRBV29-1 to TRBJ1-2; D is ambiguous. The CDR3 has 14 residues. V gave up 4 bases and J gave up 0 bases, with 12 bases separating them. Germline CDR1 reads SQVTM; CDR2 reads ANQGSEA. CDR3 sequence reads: CSVVKGGTNYGYTF. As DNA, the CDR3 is TGCAGCGTTGTAAAGGGAGGAACTAACTATGGCTACACCTTC.

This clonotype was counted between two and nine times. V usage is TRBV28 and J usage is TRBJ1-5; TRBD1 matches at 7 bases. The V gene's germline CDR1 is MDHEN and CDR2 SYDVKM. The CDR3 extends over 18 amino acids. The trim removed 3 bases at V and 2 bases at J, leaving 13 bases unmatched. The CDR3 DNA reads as TGTGCCAGCAGTTTGGTAGGGCAGGGGGTCAGGGGCAATCAGCCCCAGCATTTT. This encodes CASSLVGQGVRGNQPQHF.

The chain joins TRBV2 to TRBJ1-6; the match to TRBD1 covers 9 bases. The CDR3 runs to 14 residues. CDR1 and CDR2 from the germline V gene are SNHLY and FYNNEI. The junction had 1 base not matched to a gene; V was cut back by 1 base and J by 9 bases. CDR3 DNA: TGTGCCAGCAGTGAAGGGGACAGGGCTTCACCCCTCCACTTT. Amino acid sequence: CASSEGDRASPLHF.

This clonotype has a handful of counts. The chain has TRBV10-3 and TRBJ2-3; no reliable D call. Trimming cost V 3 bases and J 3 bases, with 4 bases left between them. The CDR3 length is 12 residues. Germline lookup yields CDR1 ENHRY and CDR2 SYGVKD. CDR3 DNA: TGTGCCATCAGTGATGGGACAGATACGCAGTATTTT. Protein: CAISDGTDTQYF.

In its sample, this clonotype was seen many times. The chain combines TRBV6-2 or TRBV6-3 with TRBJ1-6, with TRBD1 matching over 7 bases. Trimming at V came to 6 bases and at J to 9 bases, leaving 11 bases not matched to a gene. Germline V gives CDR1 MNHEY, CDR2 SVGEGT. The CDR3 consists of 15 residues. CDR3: CASSLQGIGTSPLHF. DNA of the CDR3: TGTGCCAGCAGCCTACAGGGGATTGGGACTTCACCCCTCCACTTT.

For the CDR3, the DNA is TGTGCCAGCAGCCCCAGGGAGGCCGGAGACACCATATATTTT. Translation: CASSPREAGDTIYF. This chain connects TRBV3-1 to TRBJ1-3, with D possibly TRBD1 on 5 matching bases. Germline values: CDR1 LGHDT, CDR2 YNNKEL (reference sequence). This CDR3 spans 14 amino acids. V lost 4 bases to trimming and J lost 8 bases, with 15 bases between them.

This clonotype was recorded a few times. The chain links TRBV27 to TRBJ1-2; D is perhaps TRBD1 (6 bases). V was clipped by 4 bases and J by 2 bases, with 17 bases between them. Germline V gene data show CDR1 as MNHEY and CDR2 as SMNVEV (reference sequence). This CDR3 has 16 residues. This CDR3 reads CASSSRRRGVNYGYTF. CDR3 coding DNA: TGTGCCAGCAGTTCTCGCAGGAGGGGGGTAAACTATGGCTACACCTTC.

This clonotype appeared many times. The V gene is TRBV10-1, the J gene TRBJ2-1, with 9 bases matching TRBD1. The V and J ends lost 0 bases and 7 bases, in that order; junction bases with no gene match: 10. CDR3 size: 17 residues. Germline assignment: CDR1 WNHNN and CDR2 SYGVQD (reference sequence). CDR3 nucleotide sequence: TGCGCCAGCAGTGAGTCGAAAGGGACAGGGTTTGAGAATGAGCAGTTCTTC. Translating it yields CASSESKGTGFENEQFF.